The 3 T cell receptor beta chains below come from one sample, sequenced in a study of shared clonotypes between healthy human individuals. The naive CD8 subset, CD45RO-negative cells positively selected for CCR7, excluded terminally differentiated effector memory CD45RA+ cells. The assay was immunoSEQ multiplex PCR, and TCRdb's table has in-frame clones only and misses some. The data show 1.5 million to 2.5 million clones, with about 95% seen just once and 1% to 1.5% held by the top ten. Sequenced sample: naive CD8+ T cells sorted from blood. These receptors came from a man aged 18 to 35 in good health.

The chain couples TRBV27 to TRBJ2-7, with 10 bases that match TRBD2. The CDR3 length is 14 residues. Unmatched junction bases numbered 7, after V lost 7 bases and J lost 4 bases. Per germline, CDR1 MNHEY and CDR2 SMNVEV (reference sequence). The CDR3 region is CASTQLAGVYEQYF. CDR3 nucleotides: TGTGCCAGCACCCAGCTAGCGGGAGTTTACGAGCAGTACTTC.

The rearrangement links TRBV2 to TRBJ2-3; 9 positions agree with TRBD1. Germline V CDR1 and CDR2: SNHLY, FYNNEI. With 7 bases clipped from V and 2 bases from J, the junction kept 10 bases outside the gene matches. The CDR3 extends over 16 amino acids. CDR3 coding DNA: TGTGCCAGCACTAAAACCGACAGGGGGTCCACAGATACGCAGTATTTT. This translates into CASTKTDRGSTDTQYF.

J is TRBJ2-2 and V is TRBV29-1; TRBD1 aligns across 7 bases. Unmatched junction bases numbered 5, after V lost 7 bases and J lost 0 bases. This CDR3 contains 14 residues. CDR1 is SQVTM and CDR2 is ANQGSEA in the germline V gene. The CDR3 DNA sequence: TGCAGCGCCCCGACAGGGACGAACACCGGGGAGCTGTTTTTT. It codes for CSAPTGTNTGELFF.